This T cell receptor (beta chain) was recovered during a study of cytomegalovirus exposure and HLA in healthy donors. Study in general: Ancestry clustering placed 70% to 90% of approximately 370 genotyped donors in the Caucasian-associated cluster.

The PCR ran on 60 Vbeta and 13 Jbeta primers. The data were produced by immunoSEQ multiplex PCR, yet TCRdb's version contains in-frame clones alone and is incomplete. The sample has 150,000 or so clones, roughly 80% seen once. The CDR3 sequence is 12 residues long. CDR1 is SNHLY, CDR2 FYNNEI, per germline. Trimming stripped 8 bases from V and 6 bases from J, with 12 bases between. Study-wide findings and caveats: Across donors, most TCRs were seen rarely, yet some public ones were widespread. In a later analysis, donors in an Asian-associated ancestry cluster reportedly had fewer N-insertions in productive TCRs than the cohort mean.

About this clone itself: Its antigen is undetermined.

The donors (healthy individuals) were bone marrow donors. This receptor was taken from a man over 45 in good health and CMV-seropositive. The chain joins TRBV2 to TRBJ2-3, with D hard to call. Sequenced sample: PBMCs. CDR3 nucleotides: TGTGCCAGCCTGCTTTCCGCGGATACGCAGTATTTT. Translation gives CASLLSADTQYF.